The clone carrying this T cell receptor beta chain was recorded at least ten times. These data originate in a study of human T cells and chemical hapten exposure. Regarding time point: patch test 1, 2 weeks after DPC sensitization. As to treatment: therapeutic diphenylcyclopropenone sensitization with weekly scalp DPC. V gave up 2 bases and J gave up 7 bases; unmatched junction bases: 8. Germline CDR1 is MDHEN and CDR2 is SYDVKM. The CDR3 runs to 15 residues. TCRdb ran MiXCR on the RACE reads and lists one entry per CDR3 protein. Here the sample spans about 360,000 distinct CDR3 sequences, more than 4.5% being singletons.

The sequence came from a woman aged 45-65 years with alopecia areata. Some clones in this sample may be carry-over from other donors' samples. The sample here was whole blood, taken in connection with sensitization to the hapten diphenylcyclopropenone (DPC). The chain has TRBV28 and TRBJ2-1, with TRBD2 matching 7 bases. CDR3 sequence: CASSLGGGPENEQFF. CDR3 in DNA: TGTGCCAGCAGTTTAGGGGGAGGGCCGGAAAATGAGCAGTTCTTC.